Below are 6 T cell receptor beta chains sequenced from a single sample in a study of control samples from healthy donors and cancer patients. The method was immunoSEQ multiplex PCR; TCRdb's version includes in-frame clones alone and lacks a portion of them. The table records around 170,000 clones, 90% to 95% of them present only once. Sequencing was performed on blood. These receptors originate from a man younger than 40 in good health.

The V and J genes are TRBV6-5 and TRBJ1-2; the D is unclear. The germline gives CDR1 MNHEY, CDR2 SVGAGI. V lost 7 bases and J lost 3, with 12 bases in between. The CDR3 is 13 amino acids. The CDR3 sequence is CASKASDHYGYTF. The CDR3 nucleotides are TGTGCCAGCAAGGCCTCTGATCACTATGGCTACACCTTC.

V usage is TRBV7-2 and J usage is TRBJ2-1, with TRBD2 matching over 14 bases. The germline V gene encodes CDR1 SGHTA and CDR2 FQGNSA. The CDR3 runs 16 residues. Unmatched junction bases numbered 8, after V lost 5 bases and J lost 8 bases. CDR3 coding DNA: TGTGCCAGCAGCCTTGGGACTAGCGGGAGAGTGGATGAGCAGTTCTTC. Amino acid sequence: CASSLGTSGRVDEQFF.

This chain links TRBV5-1 with TRBJ2-5, with D tentatively TRBD1 or TRBD2 (6 bases each). CDR3 size: 14 residues. Germline CDR1 and CDR2: SGHRS and YFSETQ. V was clipped by 4 bases and J by 5 bases, with 15 bases between them. DNA of the CDR3: TGCGCCAGCAGCGGGGGGCATTTGGGGGAGACCCAGTACTTC. This encodes CASSGGHLGETQYF.

The V and J genes are TRBV5-6 and TRBJ1-5; 7 nucleotides line up with TRBD1. The CDR3 has 14 residues. Germline assignment: CDR1 SGHDT and CDR2 YYEEEE. V trimming: 3 bases; J trimming: 3 bases; junction bases outside the gene matches: 3. The CDR3 here is CASSYDRANQPQHF. Written as DNA, the CDR3 is TGTGCCAGCAGCTATGACAGGGCCAATCAGCCCCAGCATTTT.

The chain combines TRBV18 with TRBJ1-1; tentatively, D is TRBD1 (5 bases). There are 15 residues in the CDR3. Germline V CDR1 and CDR2: KGHSH, LQKENI. V gave up 3 bases and J gave up 4 bases, with 15 bases separating them. CDR3 DNA: TGTGCCAGCTCACCCTCGTCAGGGCCTCTCACTGAAGCTTTCTTT. Translating it yields CASSPSSGPLTEAFF.

Points on this clone: Other DNA sequences from this sample encode an identical CDR3 as well. The V gene is TRBV28, the J gene TRBJ1-3, with TRBD1 matching over 7 bases. This CDR3 contains 13 residues. Trimming at V came to 5 bases and at J to 2 bases, leaving 0 bases not matched to a gene. The germline CDR1 and CDR2 sequences are MDHEN and SYDVKM. The CDR3 is CASSTGAGNTIYF. As DNA, the CDR3 is TGTGCCAGCAGTACAGGGGCTGGAAACACCATATATTTT.